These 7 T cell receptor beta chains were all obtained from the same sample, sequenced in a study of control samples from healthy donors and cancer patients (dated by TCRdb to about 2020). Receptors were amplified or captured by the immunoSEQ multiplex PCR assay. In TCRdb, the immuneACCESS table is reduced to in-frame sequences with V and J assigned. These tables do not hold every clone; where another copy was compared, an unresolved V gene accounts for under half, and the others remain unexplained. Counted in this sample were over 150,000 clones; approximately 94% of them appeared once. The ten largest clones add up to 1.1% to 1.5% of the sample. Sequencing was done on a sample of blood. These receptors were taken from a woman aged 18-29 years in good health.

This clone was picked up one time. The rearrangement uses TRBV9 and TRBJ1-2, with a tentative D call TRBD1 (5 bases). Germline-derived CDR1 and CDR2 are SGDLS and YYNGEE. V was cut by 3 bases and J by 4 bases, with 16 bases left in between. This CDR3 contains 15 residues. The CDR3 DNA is TGTGCCAGCAGCGAATGGACACACGCATTCTATGGCTACACCTTC. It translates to CASSEWTHAFYGYTF.

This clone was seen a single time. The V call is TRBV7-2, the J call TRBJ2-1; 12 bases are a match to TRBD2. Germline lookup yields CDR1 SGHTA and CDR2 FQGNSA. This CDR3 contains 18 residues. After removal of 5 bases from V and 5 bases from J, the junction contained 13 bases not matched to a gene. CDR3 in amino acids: CASSPGLGLAGGHNEQFF. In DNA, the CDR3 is TGTGCCAGCAGCCCAGGGTTGGGTCTAGCGGGGGGGCACAATGAGCAGTTCTTC. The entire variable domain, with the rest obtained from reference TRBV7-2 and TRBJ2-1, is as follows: GAGVSQSPSNKVTEKGKDVELRCDPISGHTALYWYRQSLGQGLEFLIYFQGNSAPDKSGLPSDRFSAERTGGSVSTLTIQRTQQEDSAVYLCASSPGLGLAGGHNEQFFGPGTRLTVL.

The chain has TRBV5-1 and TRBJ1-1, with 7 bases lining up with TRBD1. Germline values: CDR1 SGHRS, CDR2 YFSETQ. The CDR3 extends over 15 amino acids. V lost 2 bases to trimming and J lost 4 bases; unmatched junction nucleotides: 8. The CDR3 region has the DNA TGCGCCAGCAGCTTAGAGGCAGGGGGTGTCACTGAAGCTTTCTTT. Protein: CASSLEAGGVTEAFF.

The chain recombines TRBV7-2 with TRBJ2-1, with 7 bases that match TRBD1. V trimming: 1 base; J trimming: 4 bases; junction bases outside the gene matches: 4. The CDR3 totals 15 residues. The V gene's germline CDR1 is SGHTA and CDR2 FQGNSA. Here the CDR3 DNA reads TGTGCCAGCAGCTTAGACAGGGGAGAGTACAATGAGCAGTTCTTC. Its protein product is CASSLDRGEYNEQFF.

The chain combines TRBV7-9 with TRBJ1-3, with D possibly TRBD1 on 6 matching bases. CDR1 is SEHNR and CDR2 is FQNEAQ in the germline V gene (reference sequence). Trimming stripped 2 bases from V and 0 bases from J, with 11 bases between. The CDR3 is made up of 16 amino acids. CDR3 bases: TGTGCCAGCAGCTTATCCAGGGGTATCTCTGGAAACACCATATATTTT. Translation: CASSLSRGISGNTIYF.

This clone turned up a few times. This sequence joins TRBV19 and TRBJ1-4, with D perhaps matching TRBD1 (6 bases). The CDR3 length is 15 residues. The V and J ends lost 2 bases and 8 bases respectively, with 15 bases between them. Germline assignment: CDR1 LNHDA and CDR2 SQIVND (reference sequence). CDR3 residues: CASSIRRGAREKLFF. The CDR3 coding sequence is TGTGCCAGTAGTATACGCCGGGGGGCGCGGGAAAAACTGTTTTTT.

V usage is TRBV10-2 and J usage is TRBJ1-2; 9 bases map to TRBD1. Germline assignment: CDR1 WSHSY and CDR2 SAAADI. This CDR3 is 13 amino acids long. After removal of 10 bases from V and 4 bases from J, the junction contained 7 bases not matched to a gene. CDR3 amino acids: CATVDRGFYGYTF. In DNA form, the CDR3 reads TGCGCCACCGTGGACAGGGGATTCTATGGCTACACCTTC.